The 10 T cell receptor beta chains listed next were all sequenced from one sample in a study of shared clonotypes between healthy human individuals (dated by TCRdb to the early 2020s). Library generation was performed with the immunoSEQ multiplex PCR assay. The clones in this table, taken by TCRdb from immuneACCESS, are in-frame only. Not every clone is retained; where verified, under half of the shortfall comes from an unresolved V gene, and the cause of the rest is unknown. Present in this sample are around 180,000 clones, approximately 92% of which were seen just once. Clones ranked in the top ten supply more than 0.065% of the sample. The sample comprised naive CD4+ T cells sorted from blood. The intended sense of this specimen's cell subset or site label: CD45RA+ positively selected. Every receptor here comes from a woman aged 25 to 39 in good health.

This chain connects TRBV4-1 to TRBJ1-5, with D maybe TRBD1 (6 bases). Trimming took off 0 bases at V and 6 bases at J, with 12 bases between the two ends. CDR3 length: 15 residues. Germline assignment: CDR1 MGHRA and CDR2 YSYEKL. The CDR3 protein is CASSQDAGVGQPQHF. The CDR3 coding sequence is TGCGCCAGCAGCCAAGATGCAGGGGTCGGTCAGCCCCAGCATTTT.

V is TRBV18 and J is TRBJ1-4; TRBD1 is a possible D gene (6 bases). V lost 2 bases and J 5 bases, leaving 6 bases between the germline ends. This CDR3 comprises 13 residues. Germline V CDR1 and CDR2: KGHSH, LQKENI. The CDR3, as DNA: TGTGCCAGCTCACCAACAGGGAATGAAAAACTGTTTTTT. Translating it yields CASSPTGNEKLFF. Combining the CDR3 with reference TRBV18 and TRBJ1-4 gives the whole variable domain NAGVMQNPRHLVRRRGQEARLRCSPMKGHSHVYWYRQLPEEGLKFMVYLQKENIIDESGMPKERFSAEFPKEGPSILRIQQVVRGDSAAYFCASSPTGNEKLFFGSGTQLSVL.

The J gene is TRBJ2-5, the V gene TRBV7-9, with TRBD2 matching over 7 bases. TRBJ2-7 matches the DNA end more closely, so the J call is doubtful. The CDR3 has 16 amino acids. CDR1 and CDR2 from the germline V gene are SEHNR and FQNEAQ (reference sequence). The CDR3 DNA reads TGTGCCAGCAGCTTAGTCGGGGCGGGAGATCCCTACGAGCAGTACTTC. Translation: CASSLVGAGDPYEQYF.

The genes are TRBV6-5 and TRBJ2-6, with D perhaps TRBD1 or TRBD2 (6 bases each). This CDR3 comprises 10 residues. Trimming took 8 bases from V and 13 from J, leaving 9 bases between them. Germline V gene lookup returns CDR1 MNHEY and CDR2 SVGAGI. The CDR3 region has the DNA TGTGCCAGCCAAGGGGGGGTCCTGACTTTC. Translating it yields CASQGGVLTF.

The V gene is TRBV29-1, the J gene TRBJ2-7, with D tentatively TRBD2 (6 bases). Germline CDR1 and CDR2: SQVTM and ANQGSEA. CDR3 length: 15 amino acids. V was trimmed by 0 bases and J by 1 base, leaving 13 bases between them. The DNA for the CDR3 is TGCAGCGTTGAAGATCGCGGGACGGGGTCCTACGAGCAGTACTTC. Translating it yields CSVEDRGTGSYEQYF.

The chain combines TRBV5-6 with TRBJ1-5; 7 bases map to TRBD1. CDR3 length: 16 amino acids. With 0 bases clipped from V and 1 base from J, the junction kept 4 bases outside the gene matches. Germline V gives CDR1 SGHDT, CDR2 YYEEEE. CDR3 region: CASSLGRGRSNQPQHF. The CDR3 DNA reads as TGTGCCAGCAGCTTGGGGAGGGGGCGAAGCAATCAGCCCCAGCATTTT.

In DNA form, the CDR3 reads TGCGCCAGCAGCTCCGGGACAGCCTCCTACAATGAGCAGTTCTTC. Amino acid sequence: CASSSGTASYNEQFF. The chain carries TRBV5-1 and TRBJ2-1; 7 bases map to TRBD1. The germline V gene has CDR1 SGHRS and CDR2 YFSETQ. V was clipped by 3 bases and J by 0 bases; unmatched bases: 3. The CDR3 covers 15 residues.

The rearrangement links TRBV2 to TRBJ2-7; TRBD2 agrees at 11 bases. The CDR3 is 15 residues long. Unmatched junction bases numbered 4, after V lost 3 bases and J lost 3 bases. Germline V CDR1 and CDR2: SNHLY, FYNNEI. Here the CDR3 reads CASSETSGNYYEQYF. In DNA form, the CDR3 reads TGTGCCAGCAGTGAGACTAGCGGGAACTACTACGAGCAGTACTTC.

This chain links TRBV7-9 with TRBJ2-7, with 9 bases fitting TRBD2. Per the germline V gene, CDR1 is SEHNR and CDR2 is FQNEAQ (reference sequence). The CDR3 sequence is 16 residues long. The V and J ends lost 0 bases and 2 bases, in that order; junction bases with no gene match: 5. In nucleotides, the CDR3 is TGTGCCAGCAGCTTAGCTAGCGGGAGTATTACCTACGAGCAGTACTTC. Translating gives CASSLASGSITYEQYF.

This rearrangement joins TRBV2 to TRBJ2-7; the match to TRBD2 covers 12 bases. This CDR3 has 15 residues. The V gene end was trimmed by 5 bases and the J gene end by 0 bases; junction bases not matched to a gene: 2. Germline V gives CDR1 SNHLY, CDR2 FYNNEI. The DNA of the CDR3 is TGTGCCAGCAGTCGGACTAGCGGGGACTCCTACGAGCAGTACTTC. This sequence encodes CASSRTSGDSYEQYF.